This TCR beta chain comes out of a study of cytomegalovirus exposure and HLA in healthy donors. Overall study context: Falling in the Caucasian-associated ancestry cluster were about four fifths of some 400 genotyped donors. General study findings and limits: The study put around 180 TCR beta chains on its list as cytomegalovirus-associated.

Trimming pared 3 bases from V and 11 bases from J, leaving 14 bases between. Germline V lookup: CDR1 SNHLY, CDR2 FYNNEI. CDR3 length: 13 residues. PCR used 60 Vbeta primers and 13 Jbeta primers. The table came from immunoSEQ multiplex PCR; TCRdb's copy has only in-frame clones and leaves some out. The data contain 100,000 to 150,000 clones, around 9% of them seen just once; the ten biggest clones take up approximately 7.5%. Note on this clone: Its antigen is unknown.

The genes are TRBV2 and TRBJ1-5, with D possibly being TRBD1 (6 bases). The origin of this receptor is a woman between 40 and 50 years old in good health and CMV-seropositive. The sample was PBMCs. The CDR3 is CASSDAGASAQHF. For the CDR3, the DNA is TGTGCCAGCAGTGATGCGGGGGCTTCAGCCCAGCATTTT.